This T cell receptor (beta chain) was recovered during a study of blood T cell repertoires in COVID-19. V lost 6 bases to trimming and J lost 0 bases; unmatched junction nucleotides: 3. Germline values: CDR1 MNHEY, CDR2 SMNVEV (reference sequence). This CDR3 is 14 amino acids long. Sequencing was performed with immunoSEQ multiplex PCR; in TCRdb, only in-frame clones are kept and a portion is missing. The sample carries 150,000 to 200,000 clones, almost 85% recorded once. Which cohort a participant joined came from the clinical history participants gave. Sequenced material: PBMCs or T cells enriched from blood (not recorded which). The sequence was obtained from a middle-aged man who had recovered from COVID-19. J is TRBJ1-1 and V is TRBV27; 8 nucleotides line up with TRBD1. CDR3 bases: TGTGCCAGCAGGTGGGACAGGATGAACACTGAAGCTTTCTTT. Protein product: CASRWDRMNTEAFF.